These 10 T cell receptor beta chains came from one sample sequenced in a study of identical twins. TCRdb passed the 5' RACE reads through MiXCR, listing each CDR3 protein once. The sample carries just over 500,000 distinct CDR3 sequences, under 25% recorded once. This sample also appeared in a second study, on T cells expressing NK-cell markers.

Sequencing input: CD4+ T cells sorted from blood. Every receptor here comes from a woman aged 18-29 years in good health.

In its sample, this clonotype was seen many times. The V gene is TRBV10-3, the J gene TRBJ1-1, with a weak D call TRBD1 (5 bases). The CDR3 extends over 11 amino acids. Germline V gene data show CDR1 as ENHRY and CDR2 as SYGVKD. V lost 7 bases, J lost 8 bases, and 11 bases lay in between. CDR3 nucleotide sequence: TGTGCCATCACTGACCGGACAGAAGCTTTCTTT. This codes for CAITDRTEAFF.

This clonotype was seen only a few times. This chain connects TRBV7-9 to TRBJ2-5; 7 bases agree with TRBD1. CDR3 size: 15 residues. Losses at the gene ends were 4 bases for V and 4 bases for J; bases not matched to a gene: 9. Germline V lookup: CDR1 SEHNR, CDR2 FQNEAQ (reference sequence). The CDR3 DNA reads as TGTGCCAGCAGCTCCATCGGGCAGGGGGTAGAGACCCAGTACTTC. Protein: CASSSIGQGVETQYF.

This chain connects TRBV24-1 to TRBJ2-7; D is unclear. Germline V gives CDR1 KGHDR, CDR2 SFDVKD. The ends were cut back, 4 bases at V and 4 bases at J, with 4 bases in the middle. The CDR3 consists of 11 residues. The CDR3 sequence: CATSEGYEQYF. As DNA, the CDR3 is TGTGCCACCAGTGAAGGATACGAGCAGTACTTC.

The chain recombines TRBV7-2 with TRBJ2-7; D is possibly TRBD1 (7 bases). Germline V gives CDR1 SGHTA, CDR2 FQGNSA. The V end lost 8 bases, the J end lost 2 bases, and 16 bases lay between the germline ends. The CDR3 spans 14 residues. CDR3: CASSAGTAAYEQYF. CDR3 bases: TGTGCCAGCTCGGCGGGGACAGCTGCCTACGAGCAGTACTTC.

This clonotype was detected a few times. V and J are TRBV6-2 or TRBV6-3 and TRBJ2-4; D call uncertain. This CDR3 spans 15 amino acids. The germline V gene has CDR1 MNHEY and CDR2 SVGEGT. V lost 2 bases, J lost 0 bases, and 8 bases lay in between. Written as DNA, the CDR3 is TGTGCCAGCAGTTACGCCGCCGGAGCCAAAAACATTCAGTACTTC. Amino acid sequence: CASSYAAGAKNIQYF.

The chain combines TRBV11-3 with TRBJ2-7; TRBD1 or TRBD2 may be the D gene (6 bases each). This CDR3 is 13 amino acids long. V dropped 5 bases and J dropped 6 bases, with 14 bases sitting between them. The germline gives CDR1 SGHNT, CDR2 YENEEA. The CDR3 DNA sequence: TGTGCCAGCAGCCCATGGGGGGCCCTCGAGCAGTACTTC. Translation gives CASSPWGALEQYF.

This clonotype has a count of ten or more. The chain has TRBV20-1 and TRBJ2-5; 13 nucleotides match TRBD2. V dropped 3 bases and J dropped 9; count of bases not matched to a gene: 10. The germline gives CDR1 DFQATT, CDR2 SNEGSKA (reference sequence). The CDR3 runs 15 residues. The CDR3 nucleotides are TGCAGTGCTAGCATCGGGACTAGCGGGGAGGGCGCCCAGTACTTC. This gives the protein CSASIGTSGEGAQYF.

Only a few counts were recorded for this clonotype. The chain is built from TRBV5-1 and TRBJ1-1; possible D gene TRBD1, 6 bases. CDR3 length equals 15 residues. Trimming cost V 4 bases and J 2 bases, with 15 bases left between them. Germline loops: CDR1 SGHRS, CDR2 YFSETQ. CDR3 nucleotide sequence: TGCGCCAGCAGCCGTACCGGGACACCCAACACTGAAGCTTTCTTT. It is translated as CASSRTGTPNTEAFF.

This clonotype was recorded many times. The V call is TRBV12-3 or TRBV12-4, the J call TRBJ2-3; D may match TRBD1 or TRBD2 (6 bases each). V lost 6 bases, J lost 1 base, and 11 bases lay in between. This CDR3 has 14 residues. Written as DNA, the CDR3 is TGTGCCAGCAGCCCGGGGGCCGGCACAGATACGCAGTATTTT. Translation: CASSPGAGTDTQYF.

This CDR3 reads CASSLVLAGDGSYEQYF. Written as DNA, the CDR3 is TGTGCCAGCAGCTTAGTCCTAGCGGGAGACGGGTCCTACGAGCAGTACTTC. The rearrangement joins TRBV7-2 to TRBJ2-7, with 10 bases matching TRBD2. J gave up 1 base and V 1 base, and 7 bases lay outside the gene matches. The germline V gene has CDR1 SGHTA and CDR2 FQGNSA. The CDR3 spans 17 residues.